This T cell receptor (beta chain) stems from a study of T cells in Graves' hyperthyroidism and ophthalmopathy. Study background: Peripheral blood was drawn at first diagnosis, prior to all treatment.

RNA transcripts were the template for amplifying TCR beta CDR3 regions. A set of HTBI primers served as the primers for a first-round RT-PCR of the TCR CDR3. TCRdb ran MiXCR on the multiplex PCR reads and lists one entry per CDR3 protein. The sample carries 650,000 to 700,000 distinct CDR3 sequences, around a sixth recorded once. As to this clonotype: Its antigen is still unknown.

Any patient presenting with uncontrolled infection, other autoimmune disease, pregnancy or lactation was left out. The CDR3 is made up of 14 amino acids. V shed 3 bases, J shed 6 bases, and the junction held 3 bases outside the gene matches. Whole-study results and caveats: Stable hyperthyroidism was separated from ophthalmopathy by a model based on 13 V-J features.

The chain joins TRBV12-3 or TRBV12-4 to TRBJ2-2, with TRBD2 matching 8 bases. Sequenced sample: blood. The sequence was collected from a middle-aged man with Graves' hyperthyroidism. The CDR3 here is CASSLTSEAGELFF. The CDR3 DNA is TGTGCCAGCAGTTTGACTAGCGAGGCCGGGGAGCTGTTTTTT.